This TCR beta chain was documented in a study of T cells after yellow fever vaccination. Study context: Fractions with few cells were prepared using SMART-Seq v4 Ultra Low Input.

MiXCR was run by TCRdb on the 5' RACE reads, yielding one entry per CDR3 protein. The sample lists 300,000 to 400,000 distinct CDR3 sequences; roughly 8.3% were seen once. In this sample, this clonotype turned up a few times. Its antigen is undetermined. Study results and limitations: Overlap between CD4 and CD8 compartments was detected for a small share of clonotypes.

The input for sequencing was PBMCs, taken more than 40 days after the first yellow fever vaccination. The receptor was derived from a man aged 18 to 30 who received the YFV17D yellow fever vaccine.

The CDR3 loop reads CASSYRTGGASGYTF. CDR3 nucleotide sequence: TGTGCCAGCAGTTACCGCACAGGGGGCGCAAGCGGCTACACCTTC. The rearrangement joins TRBV6-5 to TRBJ1-2; TRBD1 aligns across 9 bases. From germline, CDR1 is MNHEY and CDR2 SVGAGI. CDR3 length: 15 residues. V lost 2 bases to trimming and J lost 8 bases; unmatched junction nucleotides: 9.